Listed below are T cell receptor beta chains from one sample, sequenced in a study of blood T cell repertoires in COVID-19. Profiled with immunoSEQ multiplex PCR; TCRdb holds only in-frame clones, not every one. The repertoire has around 150,000 clones, about four fifths of them found once; the top ten carry approximately 10%. Input material: peripheral blood. The source is a man aged 55 to 70 with active or convalescent COVID-19. CDR3s include the opening cysteine and the closing phenylalanine or tryptophan. D genes are given only for firm matches. A row's size may be missing; if present it is once, few, many or a size class.

>TRBV4-1|many|-|TRBJ1-5
TGCGCCAGCAGCCGTGGAACAGGGTTGAGCAATCAGCCCCAGCATTTT
CASSRGTGLSNQPQHF
>TRBV6-5|-|TRBD1|TRBJ1-3
TGTGCCAGCAACTGGGGACAGGGTCCTGGAAACACCATATATTTT
CASNWGQGPGNTIYF
>TRBV2|-|TRBD1|TRBJ2-6
TGTGCCAGCACCATGGACAGGGGTATAAGCTCTGGGGCCAACGTCCTGACTTTC
CASTMDRGISSGANVLTF
>TRBV10-2|-|TRBD1|TRBJ1-6
TGCGCCAGCAGTGAAAAACAGGGGGCGGGTTCACCCCTCCACTTT
CASSEKQGAGSPLHF
>TRBV3-1/TRBV3-2|-|TRBD1|TRBJ2-7
TGTGCCAGCAGCCCCGACAGGGACCTATACGAGCAGTACTTC
CASSPDRDLYEQYF
>TRBV5-1|-|-|TRBJ2-1
TGCGCCAGCAGCTTGGCACTAGGACGAGCTAATGAGCAGTTCTTC
CASSLALGRANEQFF
>TRBV3-1/TRBV3-2|-|-|TRBJ2-3
TGTGCCAGCAGCCAAGGGAGTTTCGTAACAGATACGCAGTATTTT
CASSQGSFVTDTQYF
>TRBV28|-|-|TRBJ1-6
TGTGCCAGCACCCCCCCGGGACAAAATTCACCCCTCCACTTT
CASTPPGQNSPLHF
>TRBV9|-|TRBD2|TRBJ2-3
TGTGCCAGCAGCGTTTTTTCGGCGGGAGTGAGAGATACGCAGTATTTT
CASSVFSAGVRDTQYF
>TRBV11-2|-|-|TRBJ1-3
TGTGCCAGCAGCTTAGATGGGGGGACTGGAAACACCATATATTTT
CASSLDGGTGNTIYF
>TRBV12-5|-|TRBD1|TRBJ2-1
TGTGCTAGTGCCCCCGGGACAGACAATGAGCAGTTCTTC
CASAPGTDNEQFF
>TRBV7-6|once|TRBD1|TRBJ1-2
TGTGCCAGCAGCACTCCGGGACAGAGTGGCTACACCTTC
CASSTPGQSGYTF
>TRBV5-5|-|-|TRBJ2-7
TGTGCCAGCAGCTTTGGGTCGACGGGGGAGCAGTACTTC
CASSFGSTGEQYF
>TRBV7-3|-|-|TRBJ2-3
TGTGCCAGCAGCTTAGAGTCAGGGTATGCCGATACGCAGTATTTT
CASSLESGYADTQYF
>TRBV27|-|TRBD1|TRBJ2-2
TGTGCCAGCAGTCTCAGACAGGGCTGGATCGGGGAGCTGTTTTTT
CASSLRQGWIGELFF
>TRBV28|-|-|TRBJ2-1
TGTGCCAGCAGTTCCAGTCAAGGGGCTGCCTCCTACAATGAGCAGTTCTTC
CASSSSQGAASYNEQFF
>TRBV18|-|-|TRBJ2-1
TGTGCCAGCTCACCAGACCAGGGAATTAGAACCTACAATGAGCAGTTCTTC
CASSPDQGIRTYNEQFF
>TRBV21-1|-|-|TRBJ1-5
TGTGCCAGCAGCAAATTCTCGGGACACCTATTAAGGGCAGTGGATCAGCCCCAGCATTTT
CASSKFSGHLLRAVDQPQHF
>TRBV21-1|-|-|TRBJ1-4
TGTGCCAGCAGCAAACCGGAAGAAGGACGGGGGAATGAAAAACTGTTTTTT
CASSKPEEGRGNEKLFF
>TRBV10-2|-|TRBD2|TRBJ2-3
TGCGCCAGCAGTGAGTCGGGGACTAGCGGGACTTCGCCCCGCACAGATACGCAGTATTTT
CASSESGTSGTSPRTDTQYF
>TRBV4-2|-|TRBD2|TRBJ2-1
TGTGCCAGCAGCCAAGGGAATAGCGGGGGCAATGAGCAGTTCTTC
CASSQGNSGGNEQFF
>TRBV6-5|-|-|TRBJ1-1
TGTGCCAGCAGTTACTCGGTGATACAGACATCTGAAGCTTTCTTT
CASSYSVIQTSEAFF
>TRBV7-9|-|-|TRBJ2-1
TGTGCCAGCAGCGCACGCCCCAGCGCCACTGAGCAGTTCTTC
CASSARPSATEQFF
>TRBV13|-|TRBD2|TRBJ2-3
TGTGCCAGCAGCCCATCTTGGACTAGCGGGAGGGCCAGCACAGATACGCAGTATTTT
CASSPSWTSGRASTDTQYF
>TRBV6-6|-|-|TRBJ1-4
TGTGCCAGCAGTTACTCGAAAGGGGTCACTAATGAAAAACTGTTTTTT
CASSYSKGVTNEKLFF
>TRBV27|once|-|TRBJ1-5
TGTGCCAGCAGTTGGTCAGGGTTCAATCAGCCCCAGCATTTT
CASSWSGFNQPQHF
>TRBV6-2/TRBV6-3|-|TRBD1|TRBJ2-5
TGTGCCAGCAGTTCCCGACAGGGTGGTCAAGAGACCCAGTACTTC
CASSSRQGGQETQYF
>TRBV5-1|-|-|TRBJ1-4
TGCGCCAGCAGAACCTCAGGGCTGACTAATGAAAAACTGTTTTTT
CASRTSGLTNEKLFF
>TRBV28|-|-|TRBJ2-5
TGTGCCAGCAGTTTAAATTTCGCGTCCAGGGGTGGGGAGACCCAGTACTTC
CASSLNFASRGGETQYF
>TRBV4-1|once|-|TRBJ2-1
TGCGCCAGCAGCCAAGATTCGGCAGGCTCCTACAATGAGCAGTTCTTC
CASSQDSAGSYNEQFF
>TRBV28|-|-|TRBJ1-6
TGTGCCAGCACCGGGACTTATAATTCACCCCTCCACTTT
CASTGTYNSPLHF
>TRBV19|few|-|TRBJ1-1
TGTGCCAGTAGGCGGGGGTTGAACACTGAAGCTTTCTTT
CASRRGLNTEAFF
>TRBV6-5|-|-|TRBJ1-6
TGTGCCAGCAGTTATGGGGGGATGAATAATTCACCCCTCCACTTT
CASSYGGMNNSPLHF
>TRBV10-2|many|-|TRBJ1-1
TGCGCCAGCAGGGACAGTTCCACTGAAGCTTTCTTT
CASRDSSTEAFF
>TRBV2|-|-|TRBJ2-7
TGTGCCAGCAGCGGGGGGCAGGGAGGCGAGCAGTACTTC
CASSGGQGGEQYF
>TRBV20-1|many|TRBD2|TRBJ2-1
TGCAGTGCTAGTGGAGCACTAGCGGGAGGGTCAAAAATCGGCAATGAGCAGTTCTTC
CSASGALAGGSKIGNEQFF
>TRBV7-9|few|-|TRBJ2-7
TGTGCCAGCAGCTTACCAACCAGGGATGGCGAGCAGTACTTC
CASSLPTRDGEQYF
>TRBV15|-|-|TRBJ1-1
TGTGCCACCAGCGTCCAGATGAACACTGAAGCTTTCTTT
CATSVQMNTEAFF
>TRBV28|-|TRBD2|TRBJ2-7
TGTGCCAGCAGTTCGAGACCGGGACTAGCGGGACCAGCCTACGAGCAGTACTTC
CASSSRPGLAGPAYEQYF
>TRBV18|-|-|TRBJ2-5
TGTGCCAGCTCACCAAACAGACAAGAGACCCAGTACTTC
CASSPNRQETQYF
>TRBV6-2/TRBV6-3|-|-|TRBJ2-5
TGTGCCAGCAGCTATTACAAACCCGGGGAGACCCAGTACTTC
CASSYYKPGETQYF
>TRBV24-1|-|-|TRBJ2-3
TGTGCCACCAGTGATACAGGGACGATAACAGATACGCAGTATTTT
CATSDTGTITDTQYF
>TRBV4-2|-|TRBD2|TRBJ2-3
TGTGCCAGCAGCCAAGAACCTAGCGGGAGGGCCAAAGATACGCAGTATTTT
CASSQEPSGRAKDTQYF
>TRBV29-1|-|TRBD1|TRBJ2-2
TGCAGCGGGGGGTCTAAGACAGGGGGCCCCGGGGAGCTGTTTTTT
CSGGSKTGGPGELFF
>TRBV5-1|-|TRBD2|TRBJ2-5
TGCGCCAGCAGCCGAGCACAACTAGCGGGGGGGCCGGAAGAGACCCAGTACTTC
CASSRAQLAGGPEETQYF
>TRBV28|few|TRBD1|TRBJ1-2
TGTGCCAGCAGTGTAGACAGGGTTCTCGGCTACACCTTC
CASSVDRVLGYTF
>TRBV7-2|few|TRBD1|TRBJ1-3
TGTGCCAGCAGCCCGACAGGGGGCTCTGGAAACACCATATATTTT
CASSPTGGSGNTIYF
>TRBV3-1/TRBV3-2|-|-|TRBJ2-1
TGTGCCAGCAGCCAAGCACGGGGTTCCTACAATGAGCAGTTCTTC
CASSQARGSYNEQFF
>TRBV5-1|-|TRBD1|TRBJ1-6
TGCGCCAGTAAAGACAGGGTTGCGGATTCACCCCTCCACTTT
CASKDRVADSPLHF
>TRBV7-9|-|-|TRBJ2-7
TGTGCCAGCACCGACCCGGGAGCTCTCTACGAGCAGTACTTC
CASTDPGALYEQYF
>TRBV21-1|-|-|TRBJ2-2
TGTGCCAGCAGCAAGAGATACGACAGGGAGAACACCGGGGAGCTGTTTTTT
CASSKRYDRENTGELFF
>TRBV5-4|-|-|TRBJ2-7
TGTGCCAGCAGCTTCGGAGAATCCTACGAGCAGTACTTC
CASSFGESYEQYF
>TRBV4-1|-|TRBD2|TRBJ2-1
TGCGCCAGCAGCCAGCTCACTAGCGGAAGGGGAGGGGACCAATACAATGAGCAGTTCTTC
CASSQLTSGRGGDQYNEQFF
>TRBV7-2|-|-|TRBJ2-3
TGTGCCAGCAGCTTAGCCCCCACAGGGTTTCGCACAGATACGCAGTATTTT
CASSLAPTGFRTDTQYF
>TRBV5-1|-|-|TRBJ1-1
TGCGCCAGCAGCCCGGGGGACGAGGGGAACACTGAAGCTTTCTTT
CASSPGDEGNTEAFF
>TRBV18|-|TRBD1|TRBJ1-2
TGTGCCAGCTCAGACAGGGATAGAGGCTACACCTTC
CASSDRDRGYTF
>TRBV6-6|once|TRBD1|TRBJ1-1
TGTGCCAGCAGTTACTCGGGACAGGGGGCGGCTTTCTTT
CASSYSGQGAAFF
>TRBV7-3|-|TRBD2|TRBJ2-5
TGTGCCAGCAGCTTAGTCTCTAGCGGGGAGGGAGAGACCCAGTACTTC
CASSLVSSGEGETQYF
>TRBV28|-|TRBD2|TRBJ2-7
TGTGCCAGCGGTGGGAGGGCCTACGAGCAGTACTTC
CASGGRAYEQYF
>TRBV19|-|-|TRBJ1-4
TGTGCCGTTACAGGACCTAATGAAAAACTGTTTTTT
CAVTGPNEKLFF